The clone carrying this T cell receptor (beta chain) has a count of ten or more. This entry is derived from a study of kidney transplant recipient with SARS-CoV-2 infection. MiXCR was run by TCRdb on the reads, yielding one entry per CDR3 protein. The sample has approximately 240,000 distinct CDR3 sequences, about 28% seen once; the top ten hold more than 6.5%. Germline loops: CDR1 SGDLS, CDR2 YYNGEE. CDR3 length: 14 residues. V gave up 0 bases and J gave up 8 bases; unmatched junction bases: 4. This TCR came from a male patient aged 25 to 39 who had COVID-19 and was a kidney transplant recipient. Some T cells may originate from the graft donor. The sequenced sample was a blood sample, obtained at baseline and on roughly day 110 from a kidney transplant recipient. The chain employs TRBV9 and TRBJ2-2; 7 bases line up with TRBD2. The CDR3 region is CASSVAAGVGELFF. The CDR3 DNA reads TGTGCCAGCAGCGTAGCTGCGGGAGTTGGGGAGCTGTTTTTT.